This entry lists 8 T cell receptor beta chains sequenced from one sample in a study of CD8 T cells in ankylosing spondylitis. These receptors' targets are unknown. TCRdb re-called the 5' RACE reads through MiXCR, storing one row per CDR3 protein. Of approximately 440,000 distinct CDR3 sequences listed, 15% to 20% were seen once; the top ten hold over 0.9%. The study, taken as a whole, reports: Seemingly characteristic of ankylosing spondylitis blood was a TCR beta motif consisting of 7 or 8 highly homologous variants.

Input material: blood, either unsorted or a sorted T cell fraction (not recorded which). The receptors stem from a male donor with ankylosing spondylitis.

This clonotype turned up a few times. The rearrangement links TRBV19 to TRBJ1-5, with D hard to call. V was cut by 6 bases and J by 4 bases, with 13 bases left in between. The CDR3 has 14 amino acids. Germline lookup yields CDR1 LNHDA and CDR2 SQIVND (reference sequence). CDR3 region: CASSPRVKNQPQHF. The CDR3 DNA reads TGTGCCAGTAGCCCTAGGGTGAAAAATCAGCCCCAGCATTTT.

This clonotype was seen a handful of times. The CDR3 nucleotides are TGTGCCAGCAGCGCCCGGACAGGCAACTATGGCTACACCTTC. Translating gives CASSARTGNYGYTF. This chain connects TRBV3-1 to TRBJ1-2; TRBD1 agrees at 7 bases. Germline lookup yields CDR1 LGHDT and CDR2 YNNKEL (reference sequence). Trimming cost V 5 bases and J 2 bases; bases outside gene matches: 5. The CDR3 covers 14 residues.

This sequence joins TRBV5-1 and TRBJ2-1; possibly TRBD2 for D (5 bases). V lost 0 bases and J lost 6, with 13 bases in between. Germline V gene lookup returns CDR1 SGHRS and CDR2 YFSETQ. CDR3 size: 15 residues. The CDR3 region is CASSLVGGGSNEQFF. DNA for the CDR3: TGCGCCAGCAGCTTGGTGGGCGGAGGCTCCAATGAGCAGTTCTTC.

This clonotype was recorded a few times. The rearrangement links TRBV18 to TRBJ2-1; 7 bases align to TRBD2. The germline V gene has CDR1 KGHSH and CDR2 LQKENI. J lost 7 bases, V lost 1 base, and 16 bases had no gene match. CDR3 length: 18 amino acids. The CDR3 sequence: CASSPLGSGGGLRNEQFF. The DNA of the CDR3 is TGTGCCAGCTCACCACTTGGTTCGGGGGGAGGTCTTAGGAATGAGCAGTTCTTC.

A few counts support this clonotype. The rearrangement links TRBV6-5 to TRBJ1-1; D ambiguous. Germline assignment: CDR1 MNHEY and CDR2 SVGAGI. The CDR3 has 13 amino acids. The V end lost 3 bases, the J end lost 4 bases, and 9 bases lay between the germline ends. The CDR3 nucleotides are TGTGCCAGCAGTTATCCCGGGAGCACTGAAGCTTTCTTT. Protein: CASSYPGSTEAFF.

This clonotype was observed a handful of times. The chain has TRBV7-2 and TRBJ2-7; D might be TRBD1 (5 bases). Germline CDR1 is SGHTA and CDR2 is FQGNSA. V was clipped by 1 base and J by 2 bases, with 12 bases between them. The CDR3 runs to 15 residues. In DNA form, the CDR3 reads TGTGCCAGCAGCTTAGACGGACATGACCCCTACGAGCAGTACTTC. Encoded protein: CASSLDGHDPYEQYF.

This clonotype appeared a few times. This chain links TRBV15 with TRBJ2-5; 13 bases fit TRBD2. V lost 3 bases, J lost 4 bases, and 8 bases stayed unmatched. CDR1 LNHNV and CDR2 YYDKDF come from the germline V gene (reference sequence). This CDR3 comprises 17 residues. CDR3 amino acids: CATSRTSGGFRVETQYF. CDR3 coding DNA: TGTGCCACCAGCAGGACTAGCGGGGGGTTCAGGGTAGAGACCCAGTACTTC.

This rearrangement joins TRBV18 to TRBJ2-3, with D uncertain. The V gene lost 2 bases and the J gene lost 6 bases, with 9 bases spanning the gap. Germline CDR1 reads KGHSH; CDR2 reads LQKENI. The CDR3 has 13 amino acids. The CDR3 DNA is TGTGCCAGCTCACCAGCCCCGGCGGATACGCAGTATTTT. Encoded protein: CASSPAPADTQYF.